The present entry profiles one T cell receptor (beta chain) with its context. Its target is not known. The CDR3 has 14 amino acids. Germline lookup yields CDR1 WNHNN and CDR2 SYGVQD (reference sequence). Trimming left V 3 bases short and J 3 bases short, with 12 bases between. These data originate in a study of shared clonotypes between healthy human individuals. Study-wide context: Contributing individuals were a couple of females and three males aged 18 to 49. Study-wide results and caveats: For naive CD4 cells, 4.5% to 6.5% of clonotypes were shared across a few donors.

The test was conducted at deep level. In the sorted-subset replicate PCRs, 150 to 200 ng DNA, some 30,000 T cell genomes, was used. Assay used: immunoSEQ multiplex PCR; TCRdb lists only in-frame clones, some missing. Counted here are around 550,000 clones, roughly 95% occurring once; the ten biggest clones make up about 0.11%. CD45RO-negative cells were positively selected for CCR7, leaving out terminally differentiated effector memory CD45RA+ cells. V and J are TRBV10-1 and TRBJ2-7; no firm D call. What was sequenced was naive CD8+ T cells sorted from blood. The clonotype was recovered from a woman in her twenties or thirties in good health. The CDR3, as DNA: TGCGCCAGCAGTGATAGCCCTAGTCTCTACGAGCAGTACTTC. Protein sequence: CASSDSPSLYEQYF.